The 30 T cell receptor beta chains below all came from one sample that was sequenced in a study of blood T cell repertoires in COVID-19. Sequenced by immunoSEQ multiplex PCR; TCRdb stores in-frame clones only, minus some. The sample consists of 150,000 or so clones, about 92% of them appearing once. Sequencing was performed on peripheral blood. These receptors were taken from a woman aged 55-75 years with COVID-19, enrolled during active disease.

J is TRBJ1-2 and V is TRBV9; perhaps TRBD1 as D (6 bases). The CDR3 has 14 residues. Per the germline V gene, CDR1 is SGDLS and CDR2 is YYNGEE. Trimming left V 0 bases short and J 2 bases short, with 8 bases between. CDR3 loop: CASSVEGGNYGYTF. The CDR3 region has the DNA TGTGCCAGCAGCGTAGAAGGGGGAAACTATGGCTACACCTTC.

The chain recombines TRBV9 with TRBJ2-3; 12 positions match TRBD2. CDR3 length equals 16 residues. Trimming took 2 bases from V and 3 from J; bases not matched to a gene: 4. From germline, CDR1 is SGDLS and CDR2 YYNGEE. The CDR3 region has the DNA TGTGCCAGCAGCGTGTTCGGGACTAGCGGGACAGATACGCAGTATTTT. Its protein product is CASSVFGTSGTDTQYF.

The chain has TRBV30 and TRBJ1-1, with D tentatively TRBD1 (5 bases). Germline CDR1 reads GTSNPN; CDR2 reads SVGIG (reference sequence). This CDR3 has 13 amino acids. Trimming pared 0 bases from V and 3 bases from J, leaving 8 bases between. The CDR3 protein is CAWSVGQDTEAFF. The CDR3 nucleotides are TGTGCCTGGAGTGTGGGGCAGGACACTGAAGCTTTCTTT.

The chain employs TRBV4-2 and TRBJ1-4; no firm D call. Trimming removed 2 bases at V and 7 bases at J, with 11 bases between. Germline assignment: CDR1 LGHNA and CDR2 YNFKEQ. The CDR3 consists of 14 residues. This chain's CDR3 is CASSQIEGVEKLFF. CDR3 coding DNA: TGTGCCAGCAGCCAAATCGAGGGAGTTGAAAAACTGTTTTTT.

In nucleotides, the CDR3 is TGTGCCTGGACCGGGACAGGGTTCAGTGGCTACACCTTC. This translates into CAWTGTGFSGYTF. This rearrangement joins TRBV30 to TRBJ1-2; 9 bases agree with TRBD1. The CDR3 is 13 residues long. V lost 4 bases to trimming and J lost 7 bases; unmatched junction nucleotides: 7. Germline lookup yields CDR1 GTSNPN and CDR2 SVGIG (reference sequence). The variable domain in full, completed from reference TRBV30 and TRBJ1-2, reads SQTIHQWPATLVQPVGSPLSLECTVEGTSNPNLYWYRQAAGRGLQLLFYSVGIGQISSEVPQNLSASRPQDRQFILSSKKLLLSDSGFYLCAWTGTGFSGYTFGSGTRLTVV.

Written as DNA, the CDR3 is TGTGCCAGCAGCTCCCCCCGCGCGGGGGCGGGATATGGCTACACCTTC. As protein: CASSSPRAGAGYGYTF. The chain combines TRBV11-2 with TRBJ1-2; a possible D gene is TRBD1 (6 bases). Germline V lookup: CDR1 SGHAT, CDR2 FQNNGV. The CDR3 is 16 amino acids. Trimming removed 4 bases at V and 5 bases at J, with 20 bases between.

The rearrangement uses TRBV19 and TRBJ1-2; D uncertain. The CDR3 loop spans 14 amino acids. Germline assignment: CDR1 LNHDA and CDR2 SQIVND (reference sequence). Trimming left V 7 bases short and J 3 bases short, with 15 bases between. This chain's CDR3 is CASTSPGKYYGYTF. The CDR3 nucleotides read TGTGCCAGTACCTCCCCGGGGAAGTACTATGGCTACACCTTC.

J is TRBJ1-4 and V is TRBV10-3; a possible D gene is TRBD1 (6 bases). Trimming took off 3 bases at V and 6 bases at J, with 11 bases between the two ends. The germline gives CDR1 ENHRY, CDR2 SYGVKD. This CDR3 has 14 residues. The CDR3 region has the DNA TGTGCCATCAGTGAAAGGGCAGGGGATGAAAAACTGTTTTTT. Translation: CAISERAGDEKLFF.

This clone was counted once. The rearrangement joins TRBV5-6 to TRBJ1-2, with 8 bases identical to TRBD1. The germline V gene has CDR1 SGHDT and CDR2 YYEEEE. The V segment lost 4 bases and the J segment 4 bases; nucleotides outside the gene matches: 3. The CDR3 totals 13 residues. CDR3 protein: CASSRDRSYGYTF. The CDR3 DNA is TGTGCCAGCAGCCGGGACAGGAGCTATGGCTACACCTTC.

The J gene is TRBJ1-2, the V gene TRBV2; the match to TRBD1 covers 10 bases. The V gene's germline CDR1 is SNHLY and CDR2 FYNNEI. Losses at the gene ends were 5 bases for V and 8 bases for J; bases not matched to a gene: 11. The CDR3 is made up of 15 amino acids. The CDR3, as DNA: TGTGCCAGCAGTCTTAGACAGGGGGCGGAACAAGGCTACACCTTC. It yields the protein CASSLRQGAEQGYTF.

The chain combines TRBV13 with TRBJ1-2, with D tentatively TRBD1 (5 bases). Germline V gene sequence: CDR1 PRHDT, CDR2 FYEKMQ (reference sequence). V was trimmed by 0 bases and J by 4 bases, leaving 9 bases between them. This CDR3 has 14 amino acids. The DNA of the CDR3 is TGTGCCAGCAGCTTAGGTGGCAGGGTCTATGGCTACACCTTC. Translating it yields CASSLGGRVYGYTF.

This chain uses TRBV4-1 with TRBJ2-7; D not certain. V was clipped by 0 bases and J by 7 bases, with 19 bases between them. This CDR3 is 16 amino acids long. Looked up from germline, CDR1 is MGHRA and CDR2 is YSYEKL. Here the CDR3 DNA reads TGCGCCAGCAGCCAAGATCGGTCTAGTTGGGTGGAGGAGCAGTACTTC. This sequence encodes CASSQDRSSWVEEQYF.

The genes are TRBV5-1 and TRBJ1-2, with D perhaps matching TRBD1 (6 bases). V was cut by 0 bases and J by 5 bases, with 11 bases left in between. CDR1 SGHRS and CDR2 YFSETQ come from the germline V gene. This CDR3 is 14 amino acids long. CDR3 residues: CASSLGQGYYGYTF. CDR3 bases: TGCGCCAGCAGCTTGGGGCAGGGGTATTATGGCTACACCTTC.

The chain couples TRBV9 to TRBJ1-1, with 7 bases matching TRBD1. Trimming removed 4 bases from V and 8 bases from J; junction bases left unmatched: 14. The CDR3 totals 15 residues. Germline CDR1 reads SGDLS; CDR2 reads YYNGEE. The CDR3: CASSRDSSVTGEAFF. The DNA for the CDR3 is TGTGCCAGCAGCCGGGACAGCTCCGTGACGGGCGAAGCTTTCTTT.

This rearrangement joins TRBV5-1 to TRBJ1-1; tentative D call: TRBD1 (6 bases). Germline assignment: CDR1 SGHRS and CDR2 YFSETQ. With 4 bases removed from V and 0 bases from J, the gap between germline ends came to 13 bases. CDR3 length: 15 residues. In DNA form, the CDR3 reads TGCGCCAGCAGCCGGTCCGGGGGGCTGAACACTGAAGCTTTCTTT. This codes for CASSRSGGLNTEAFF.

The chain uses TRBV19 and TRBJ2-1; 8 nucleotides match TRBD2. The CDR3 runs 17 residues. Germline lookup yields CDR1 LNHDA and CDR2 SQIVND (reference sequence). The V and J ends lost 5 bases and 0 bases, in that order; junction bases with no gene match: 9. The CDR3 DNA is TGTGCCAGTAGTTTACGCCCGGGGGGGCTCTCCTACAATGAGCAGTTCTTC. Its protein is CASSLRPGGLSYNEQFF.

The V call is TRBV4-2, the J call TRBJ1-1, with a possible D match to TRBD1 (5 bases). Germline-derived CDR1 and CDR2 are LGHNA and YNFKEQ. Trimming shortened V by 3 bases and J by 2 bases, and 10 bases separated the two germline ends. There are 14 residues in the CDR3. The CDR3 is CASSQSGGNTEAFF. The CDR3 coding sequence is TGTGCCAGCAGCCAGTCCGGGGGAAACACTGAAGCTTTCTTT.

The chain combines TRBV6-5 with TRBJ1-1, with 8 bases matching TRBD1. This CDR3 spans 13 amino acids. Germline V gene lookup returns CDR1 MNHEY and CDR2 SVGAGI. With 6 bases clipped from V and 4 bases from J, the junction kept 4 bases outside the gene matches. CDR3 sequence (DNA): TGTGCCAGCAGACTACAGGGGGTCACTGAAGCTTTCTTT. This translates into CASRLQGVTEAFF.

This rearrangement joins TRBV6-5 to TRBJ1-3, with TRBD1 as a possible D gene (6 bases). The CDR3 has 16 amino acids. In germline, CDR1 is MNHEY, CDR2 SVGAGI. The germline V and J ends were trimmed by 4 bases and 0 bases, with 13 bases remaining between them. CDR3 nucleotides: TGTGCCAGCAGTTTTCGATCACAGGGCTCTGGAAACACCATATATTTT. Encoded protein: CASSFRSQGSGNTIYF.

The rearrangement uses TRBV11-3 and TRBJ1-1; D not certain. This CDR3 spans 13 amino acids. Germline assignment: CDR1 SGHNT and CDR2 YENEEA. V was clipped by 2 bases and J by 1 base, with 5 bases between them. The CDR3 DNA sequence: TGTGCCAGCAGCTTAAACAGGAACACTGAAGCTTTCTTT. Protein sequence: CASSLNRNTEAFF.

J is TRBJ1-1 and V is TRBV7-2; a weak D match, TRBD1 (5 bases). V was pared by 5 bases and J by 1 base, with 14 bases between. In germline, CDR1 is SGHTA, CDR2 FQGNSA. The CDR3 totals 15 residues. CDR3: CASSPWGGGNTEAFF. In DNA form, the CDR3 reads TGTGCCAGCAGCCCGTGGGGGGGAGGGAACACTGAAGCTTTCTTT. Variable domain in full (rest from reference TRBV7-2 and TRBJ1-1): GAGVSQSPSNKVTEKGKDVELRCDPISGHTALYWYRQSLGQGLEFLIYFQGNSAPDKSGLPSDRFSAERTGGSVSTLTIQRTQQEDSAVYLCASSPWGGGNTEAFFGQGTRLTVV.

This chain connects TRBV19 to TRBJ1-5; possibly TRBD1 for D (5 bases). The V and J ends lost 7 bases and 3 bases respectively, with 13 bases between them. The CDR3 spans 14 residues. The germline gives CDR1 LNHDA, CDR2 SQIVND (reference sequence). CDR3 sequence: CASTTGAVNQPQHF. The CDR3 DNA reads TGTGCCAGTACCACTGGGGCAGTCAATCAGCCCCAGCATTTT.

The genes are TRBV19 and TRBJ1-1; no clear D. The CDR3 is made up of 14 amino acids. CDR1 and CDR2 from the germline V gene are LNHDA and SQIVND (reference sequence). V gave up 4 bases and J gave up 1 base, with 10 bases separating them. The CDR3 DNA is TGTGCCAGTAGTAGAACTCATAGGAACACTGAAGCTTTCTTT. This encodes CASSRTHRNTEAFF.

This chain connects TRBV5-1 to TRBJ2-1; 7 nucleotides agree with TRBD1. Losses at the gene ends were 4 bases for V and 5 bases for J; bases not matched to a gene: 12. The CDR3 is 16 residues long. CDR1 SGHRS and CDR2 YFSETQ come from the germline V gene. The chain's CDR3 is CASSQDPGQTNNEQFF. The DNA for the CDR3 is TGCGCCAGCAGCCAAGACCCGGGACAGACAAACAATGAGCAGTTCTTC.

The chain has TRBV6-6 and TRBJ2-7; 10 bases are shared with TRBD1. The CDR3 runs to 15 residues. CDR1 is MNHNY, CDR2 SVGAGI, per germline (reference sequence). The trim removed 4 bases at V and 1 base at J, leaving 4 bases unmatched. The CDR3 sequence is CASSSRTGGSYEQYF. The CDR3 DNA reads TGTGCCAGCAGTTCGCGGACAGGGGGTTCCTACGAGCAGTACTTC.

V and J are TRBV4-1 and TRBJ1-1, with D unresolved. Germline loops: CDR1 MGHRA, CDR2 YSYEKL. The V end was cut by 1 base, the J end by 2 bases, with 8 bases between. The CDR3 runs to 14 residues. CDR3 residues: CASSQGQANTEAFF. The DNA of the CDR3 is TGCGCCAGCAGCCAAGGGCAGGCTAACACTGAAGCTTTCTTT.

This clone showed up just a few times. The CDR3 DNA reads as TGTGCCAGCAGGGCCCCCCAGGGGTATAATTCACCCCTCCACTTT. It yields the protein CASRAPQGYNSPLHF. V gene TRBV2 combines with J gene TRBJ1-6; perhaps TRBD1 as D (6 bases). Between the trimmed V and J ends, which lost 6 bases and 4 bases, there was a span of 13 bases. CDR1 and CDR2 from the germline V gene are SNHLY and FYNNEI. The CDR3 loop spans 15 amino acids.

This clone was observed a single time. This chain uses TRBV9 with TRBJ1-2; D is unresolved. V gave up 0 bases and J gave up 3 bases, with 12 bases separating them. Germline CDR1 is SGDLS and CDR2 is YYNGEE. The CDR3 contains 15 residues. CDR3 amino acids: CASSVAPLRDYGYTF. The CDR3 coding sequence is TGTGCCAGCAGCGTAGCGCCCCTACGGGACTATGGCTACACCTTC.

The gene calls are TRBV11-1 and TRBJ1-2; TRBD1 is a possible D gene (5 bases). Trimming removed 1 base at V and 0 bases at J, with 9 bases between. Germline assignment: CDR1 SGHAT and CDR2 FQDESV (reference sequence). There are 15 residues in the CDR3. The CDR3: CASSLGQSPNYGYTF. CDR3 coding DNA: TGTGCCAGCAGCTTAGGACAGTCACCTAACTATGGCTACACCTTC.

The gene calls are TRBV9 and TRBJ1-3; TRBD1 agrees at 7 bases. The CDR3 loop spans 17 amino acids. Unmatched junction bases numbered 8, after V lost 2 bases and J lost 0 bases. Germline values: CDR1 SGDLS, CDR2 YYNGEE. DNA of the CDR3: TGTGCCAGCAGCGTCCAGCCCGAGGGGGCCTCTGGAAACACCATATATTTT. Residues: CASSVQPEGASGNTIYF.